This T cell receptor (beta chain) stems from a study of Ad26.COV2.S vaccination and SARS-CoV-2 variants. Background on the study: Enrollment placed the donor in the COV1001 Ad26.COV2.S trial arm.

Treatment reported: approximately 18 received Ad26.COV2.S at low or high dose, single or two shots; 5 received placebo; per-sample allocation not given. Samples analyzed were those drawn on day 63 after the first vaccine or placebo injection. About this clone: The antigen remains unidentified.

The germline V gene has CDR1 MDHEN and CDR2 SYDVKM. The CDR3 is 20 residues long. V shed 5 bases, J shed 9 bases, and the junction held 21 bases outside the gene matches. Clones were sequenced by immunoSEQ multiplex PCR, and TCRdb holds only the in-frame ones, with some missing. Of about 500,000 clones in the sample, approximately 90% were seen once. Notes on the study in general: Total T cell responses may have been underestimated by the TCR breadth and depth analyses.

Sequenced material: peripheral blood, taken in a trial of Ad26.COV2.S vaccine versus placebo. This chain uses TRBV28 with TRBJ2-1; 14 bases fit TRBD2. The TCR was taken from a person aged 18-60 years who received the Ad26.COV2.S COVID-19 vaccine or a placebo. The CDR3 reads CASSPPGRQGGLAGEIEQFF. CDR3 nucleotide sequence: TGTGCCAGCAGTCCCCCAGGGCGTCAGGGGGGACTAGCGGGAGAGATTGAGCAGTTCTTC.